The 9 T cell receptor beta chains given below trace back to one sample, sequenced in a study of radiation and T cells in renal cell carcinoma. Profiling relied on immunoSEQ multiplex PCR, and the TCRdb table lists in-frame clones only, not all of them. Counted here are about 150,000 clones, roughly 90% occurring once; the ten biggest clones make up 13%. As to time point: blood 2 weeks post-SBRT. Treatment defined: 15 Gy SBRT to primary tumor, nephrectomy 4 weeks later. This sample comprised blood, obtained from a patient whose treatment included radiotherapy and nephrectomy. Source of these receptors: a woman in her forties or fifties with renal cell carcinoma.

This chain connects TRBV25-1 to TRBJ2-7, with 11 bases aligning to TRBD1. With V trimmed by 7 bases and J by 7 bases, 12 bases remained unmatched. The germline CDR1 and CDR2 sequences are MGHDK and SYGVNS. CDR3 length: 15 amino acids. The DNA for the CDR3 is TGTGCCAGCACCCAAGGGACAGGGGGATCGGGAGAGCAGTACTTC. It codes for CASTQGTGGSGEQYF.

This clone has a single count. The genes are TRBV6-1 and TRBJ1-5; no clear D. From germline, CDR1 is MNHNS and CDR2 SASEGT. The V and J ends lost 6 bases and 0 bases respectively, with 12 bases between them. The CDR3 contains 15 residues. CDR3 DNA: TGTGCCAGCAGCATCGACGGTTATAGCAATCAGCCCCAGCATTTT. This gives the protein CASSIDGYSNQPQHF.

This chain uses TRBV7-2 with TRBJ1-5; no clear D gene. Trimming shortened V by 1 base and J by 6 bases, and 10 bases separated the two germline ends. Germline CDR1 reads SGHTA; CDR2 reads FQGNSA. The length of the CDR3 is 14 residues. The DNA of the CDR3 is TGTGCCAGCAGCTTAGGTCTAGCGGGTCAGCCCCAGCATTTT. It translates to CASSLGLAGQPQHF.

The V and J genes are TRBV14 and TRBJ2-4; D is possibly TRBD2 (5 bases). Germline assignment: CDR1 SGHDN and CDR2 FVKESK. There are 14 residues in the CDR3. V was cut by 3 bases and J by 0 bases, with 6 bases left in between. CDR3 in DNA: TGTGCCAGCAGCCAGGAGGAAGCCAAAAACATTCAGTACTTC. This encodes CASSQEEAKNIQYF.

The chain joins TRBV6-1 to TRBJ1-4, with TRBD1 as a possible D gene (6 bases). The germline V gene encodes CDR1 MNHNS and CDR2 SASEGT. The ends were cut back, 5 bases at V and 4 bases at J, with 11 bases in the middle. The CDR3 totals 14 residues. The DNA for the CDR3 is TGTGCCAGCAGTATGGACAGCTTTAATGAAAAACTGTTTTTT. Protein product: CASSMDSFNEKLFF.

V usage is TRBV6-1 and J usage is TRBJ1-2; 9 bases are a match to TRBD1. J gave up 8 bases and V 4 bases, and 11 bases lay outside the gene matches. Germline CDR1 reads MNHNS; CDR2 reads SASEGT. This CDR3 is 15 amino acids long. The CDR3: CASSGYSQGAGGYTF. The CDR3 nucleotides read TGTGCCAGCAGTGGCTATTCACAGGGGGCGGGAGGCTACACCTTC.

The CDR3 sequence: CASGEFFNEKLFF. The CDR3 DNA sequence: TGTGCCAGCGGGGAGTTTTTTAATGAAAAACTGTTTTTT. The chain couples TRBV28 to TRBJ1-4; D is undetermined. Trimming removed 8 bases at V and 4 bases at J, with 11 bases between. Germline values: CDR1 MDHEN, CDR2 SYDVKM. The CDR3 is 13 amino acids.

The chain couples TRBV5-4 to TRBJ1-1; 8 bases line up with TRBD1. The CDR3 is 16 amino acids. Germline V gene data show CDR1 as SGHNT and CDR2 as YYREEE (reference sequence). Trimming took 4 bases from V and 0 from J; bases not matched to a gene: 8. In DNA, the CDR3 is TGTGCCAGCAGCCCCAGGACAGGGCTATTGAACACTGAAGCTTTCTTT. It encodes CASSPRTGLLNTEAFF.

The CDR3 loop is CASSSAGGPNTGELFF. The CDR3 DNA sequence: TGCGCCAGCAGCTCTGCGGGGGGGCCAAACACCGGGGAGCTGTTTTTT. The V and J genes are TRBV5-1 and TRBJ2-2; TRBD2 matches at 9 bases. The J segment lost 2 bases and the V segment lost 3 bases, leaving 5 bases of the junction unmatched. There are 16 residues in the CDR3. CDR1 SGHRS and CDR2 YFSETQ come from the germline V gene.